The clone carrying this T cell receptor beta chain was seen only once. Its antigen remains unidentified. The data were taken from a study of shared clonotypes between healthy human individuals. Notes on the study in general: Rarefaction showed sorted-subset sequencing was incomplete despite large depth.

Naive CD45RA+ and memory CD45RA-negative subsets were split from CD4+ cells. As handled by the study authors: From ImmunoSEQ came sequences covering only the junction and carrying no quality scores, so filtering differed. Repertoires were generated with immunoSEQ multiplex PCR, while TCRdb's copy carries only in-frame clones and drops some. Clone size and V and J calls were adopted from that table, with D and trimming inferred from the DNA. The table shows around 1.6 million clones, with about 98% occurring only once. The CDR3 contains 17 residues. In germline, CDR1 is SGHTA, CDR2 FQGNSA. V dropped 5 bases and J dropped 7; count of bases not matched to a gene: 11.

V usage is TRBV7-2 and J usage is TRBJ2-2; 12 bases match TRBD1. This sequence originates from a man aged 30 to 45 in good health. What was sequenced was naive CD4+ T cells sorted from blood. Subset reported: CD45RA+ positively selected. The DNA for the CDR3 is TGTGCCAGCAGCCTAAGGCCGGGACAGGGGGCGGACGGGGAGCTGTTTTTT. Translated: CASSLRPGQGADGELFF.